This is a list of T cell receptor beta chains from one sample in a study of naive and memory T cell subsets. A single record per CDR3 protein comes from TCRdb applying MiXCR to the UMI-ligation and nested PCR reads. The top ten hold about 0.57% of the sample, which has under 150,000 distinct CDR3 sequences, approximately 20% seen once. The specimen was naive CD8+ T cells from blood. These receptors all stem from a human donor in good health. Both conserved end residues are part of each CDR3. D genes are given only for firm matches. A clone size is listed for some rows: how often the clone was seen (once, few, many), or a class if it is expanded.

j_call d_call clone_size v_call cdr3_nt cdr3_aa
TRBJ2-1 TRBD2 . TRBV28 TGTGCCAGCAGTTTACTCCTAGCGGGGGATGAGCAGTTCTTC CASSLLLAGDEQFF
TRBJ2-2 . . TRBV28 TGTGCCAGCAGTTTACAACCTGCCGACGGGGAGCTGTTTTTT CASSLQPADGELFF
TRBJ1-3 . once TRBV6-1 TGTGCCAGCAGAAAGGACAGCTTCTCTGGAAACACCATATATTTT CASRKDSFSGNTIYF
TRBJ2-1 TRBD2 . TRBV11-2 TGTGCCAGCAGCTTCCCCGGGACTAGCGGGAGCAATGAGCAGTTCTTC CASSFPGTSGSNEQFF
TRBJ1-5 . . TRBV28 TGTGCCAGCAGTTTACGGGACATCCGAATCTCGCCCCAGCATTTT CASSLRDIRISPQHF
TRBJ2-7 TRBD2 . TRBV20-1 TGCAGTGCTAGAGCCCGTCTAGCGGGAGAGTTTTACGAGCAGTACTTC CSARARLAGEFYEQYF
TRBJ2-7 . few TRBV28 TGTGCCAGCAGTTTCAGGGCATACGAGCAGTACTTC CASSFRAYEQYF
TRBJ1-1 . . TRBV28 TGTGCCAGCAGTTTCGGAGCTGGTAAGAGGGTGAACACTGAAGCTTTCTTT CASSFGAGKRVNTEAFF
TRBJ2-7 TRBD2 . TRBV12-3/TRBV12-4 TGTGCCAGCAGCTCCCTCGGGACTAGCGGGAGCTACGAGCAGTACTTC CASSSLGTSGSYEQYF
TRBJ2-4 . . TRBV21-1 TGTGCCAGCAGCAAAGTTGTAAGGAGACTAGCGGGAGCGAGGAAAAACATTCAGTACTTC CASSKVVRRLAGARKNIQYF
TRBJ2-7 TRBD2 few TRBV28 TGTGCCAGCGGAACTGCGGGAGTCTTACACGAGCAGTACTTC CASGTAGVLHEQYF
TRBJ1-4 TRBD1 . TRBV16 TGTGCCAGCAGCCGGGACAGGGGAACAACTAATGAAAAACTGTTTTTT CASSRDRGTTNEKLFF
TRBJ2-7 . . TRBV7-3 TGTGCCAGCAGCTTAACAGGGACCTACGAGCAGTACTTC CASSLTGTYEQYF
TRBJ2-7 . few TRBV6-6 TGTGCCAGCAGTTACTACGAAGTCTCCTACGAGCAGTACTTC CASSYYEVSYEQYF
TRBJ2-1 TRBD2 few TRBV6-5 TGTGCCAGCAGTAATCTAGCGGGAGGGCCTAGTAATGAGCAGTTCTTC CASSNLAGGPSNEQFF
TRBJ2-5 . . TRBV12-5 TGTGCTAGTGGTTTCTGGGCGCAAGAGACCCAGTACTTC CASGFWAQETQYF
TRBJ2-2 . . TRBV4-1 TGCGCCAGCAGCCAAGGTGGGCAGAACACCGGGGAGCTGTTTTTT CASSQGGQNTGELFF
TRBJ2-1 . . TRBV6-1 TGTGCCAGCAGTGAAGAGGGGGAGGGACCGGCCTACAATGAGCAGTTCTTC CASSEEGEGPAYNEQFF
TRBJ1-2 TRBD1 . TRBV27 TGTGCCAGCAGTTTCGGCAGGGGGATCGATGGCTACACCTTC CASSFGRGIDGYTF
TRBJ2-1 TRBD2 . TRBV4-3 TGCGCCAGCAGCCAAGATTCTAGCGGGAGGTCTGGAAATGAGCAGTTCTTC CASSQDSSGRSGNEQFF
TRBJ2-2 TRBD1 . TRBV28 TGTGCCAGCCGCGGACAGGGGGCGGTCGGGGAGCTGTTTTTT CASRGQGAVGELFF
TRBJ2-3 . many TRBV28 TGTGCCAGCAGTTTGGGGGACTCACGCACAGATACGCAGTATTTT CASSLGDSRTDTQYF
TRBJ1-1 . many TRBV6-2/TRBV6-3 TGTGCCAGCAGTTACTCGAGCAACACTGAAGCTTTCTTT CASSYSSNTEAFF
TRBJ2-7 . . TRBV28 TGTGCCAGCAGTTTAACGCAGGGGTCCCACGAGCAGTACTTC CASSLTQGSHEQYF
TRBJ2-7 TRBD1 few TRBV28 TGTGCCAGCAGCAACGGGGACAGCCACCCCTACGAGCAGTACTTC CASSNGDSHPYEQYF
TRBJ2-1 . few TRBV2 TGTGCCAGCCTTCCGGGACTCCCAGGACCTTACAATGAGCAGTTCTTC CASLPGLPGPYNEQFF
TRBJ2-3 TRBD2 few TRBV12-3/TRBV12-4 TGTGCCAGCAGTCCTAGCGGCCACACAGATACGCAGTATTTT CASSPSGHTDTQYF
TRBJ1-1 . . TRBV7-2 TGTGCCAGCAGCTTAGGGATCCGGGACCGCGTCGAAGCTTTCTTT CASSLGIRDRVEAFF
TRBJ1-1 . . TRBV4-1 TGCGCCAGCAGCGGCCGGGCAGGGGCGCTTGAAGCTTTCTTT CASSGRAGALEAFF
TRBJ2-2 . . TRBV29-1 TGCAGCGTTGAAGCGGGGGCCGGCACCGGGGAGCTGTTTTTT CSVEAGAGTGELFF
TRBJ1-1 . few TRBV12-3/TRBV12-4 TGTGCCAGCACCCTACATAGGAACACTGAAGCTTTCTTT CASTLHRNTEAFF
TRBJ1-1 . few TRBV25-1 TGTGCCAGCAGTGTAAGTAGGGGGACGAACACTGAAGCTTTCTTT CASSVSRGTNTEAFF
TRBJ2-1 . . TRBV9 TGTGCCAGTAGCACCCTGGGGTGGGAGACGTACAATGAGCAGTTCTTC CASSTLGWETYNEQFF
TRBJ2-3 TRBD1 few TRBV28 TGTGCCAGCAGTTTAACTAAGACCGGGACAGCAGATACGCAGTATTTT CASSLTKTGTADTQYF
TRBJ2-1 . few TRBV7-9 TGTGCCAGCAGCTTAGCGGGGAGCGGGAATGAGCAGTTCTTC CASSLAGSGNEQFF
TRBJ2-2 . . TRBV5-1 TGCGCCAGCAGACCTACCGAGGTAGGACAGACCGGGGAGCTGTTTTTT CASRPTEVGQTGELFF
TRBJ1-3 . few TRBV9 TGTGCCAGCAGCGTAAGGTCAACTGGAAACACCATATATTTT CASSVRSTGNTIYF
TRBJ1-5 . . TRBV12-3/TRBV12-4 TGTGCCAGCAGCAGAGTCAATCAGCCCCAGCATTTT CASSRVNQPQHF
TRBJ1-2 . . TRBV19 TGTGCCAGTACCCTCGACACCACGAACTATGGCTACACCTTC CASTLDTTNYGYTF
TRBJ1-2 . few TRBV29-1 TGCAGCGTCGAACCAGGGAACTTTAACTATGGCTACACCTTC CSVEPGNFNYGYTF
TRBJ1-1 . few TRBV30 TGTGCCTGGAGTTACTGGCGGACTGAAGCTTTCTTT CAWSYWRTEAFF
TRBJ1-1 . many TRBV25-1 TGTGCCAGCAGAGAGACAAGTAACACTGAAGCTTTCTTT CASRETSNTEAFF
TRBJ1-1 . . TRBV27 TGTGCCATCAACACTGAAGCTTTCTTT CAINTEAFF
TRBJ2-2 . . TRBV4-1 TGCGCCAGCAGCCAAGCCCCCTATACCGGGGAGCTGTTTTTT CASSQAPYTGELFF